This T cell receptor beta chain derives from a study of CD8 T cells in ankylosing spondylitis. The CDR3 runs 15 residues. CDR1 MNHEY and CDR2 SMNVEV come from the germline V gene (reference sequence). V was pared by 0 bases and J by 3 bases, with 11 bases between. From the 5' RACE reads, TCRdb called clonotypes with MiXCR, one entry per CDR3 protein. The sample records approximately 100,000 distinct CDR3 sequences, less than 25% being singletons. This clonotype was recorded at least ten times. The sample consisted of synovial fluid, either unsorted or a sorted T cell fraction (not recorded which). This chain links TRBV27 with TRBJ1-1; weak D call: TRBD1 (6 bases). The clonotype was recovered from a male donor with ankylosing spondylitis. CDR3: CASSLSAGADTEAFF. CDR3 sequence (DNA): TGTGCCAGCAGTTTATCAGCGGGGGCGGACACTGAAGCTTTCTTT.